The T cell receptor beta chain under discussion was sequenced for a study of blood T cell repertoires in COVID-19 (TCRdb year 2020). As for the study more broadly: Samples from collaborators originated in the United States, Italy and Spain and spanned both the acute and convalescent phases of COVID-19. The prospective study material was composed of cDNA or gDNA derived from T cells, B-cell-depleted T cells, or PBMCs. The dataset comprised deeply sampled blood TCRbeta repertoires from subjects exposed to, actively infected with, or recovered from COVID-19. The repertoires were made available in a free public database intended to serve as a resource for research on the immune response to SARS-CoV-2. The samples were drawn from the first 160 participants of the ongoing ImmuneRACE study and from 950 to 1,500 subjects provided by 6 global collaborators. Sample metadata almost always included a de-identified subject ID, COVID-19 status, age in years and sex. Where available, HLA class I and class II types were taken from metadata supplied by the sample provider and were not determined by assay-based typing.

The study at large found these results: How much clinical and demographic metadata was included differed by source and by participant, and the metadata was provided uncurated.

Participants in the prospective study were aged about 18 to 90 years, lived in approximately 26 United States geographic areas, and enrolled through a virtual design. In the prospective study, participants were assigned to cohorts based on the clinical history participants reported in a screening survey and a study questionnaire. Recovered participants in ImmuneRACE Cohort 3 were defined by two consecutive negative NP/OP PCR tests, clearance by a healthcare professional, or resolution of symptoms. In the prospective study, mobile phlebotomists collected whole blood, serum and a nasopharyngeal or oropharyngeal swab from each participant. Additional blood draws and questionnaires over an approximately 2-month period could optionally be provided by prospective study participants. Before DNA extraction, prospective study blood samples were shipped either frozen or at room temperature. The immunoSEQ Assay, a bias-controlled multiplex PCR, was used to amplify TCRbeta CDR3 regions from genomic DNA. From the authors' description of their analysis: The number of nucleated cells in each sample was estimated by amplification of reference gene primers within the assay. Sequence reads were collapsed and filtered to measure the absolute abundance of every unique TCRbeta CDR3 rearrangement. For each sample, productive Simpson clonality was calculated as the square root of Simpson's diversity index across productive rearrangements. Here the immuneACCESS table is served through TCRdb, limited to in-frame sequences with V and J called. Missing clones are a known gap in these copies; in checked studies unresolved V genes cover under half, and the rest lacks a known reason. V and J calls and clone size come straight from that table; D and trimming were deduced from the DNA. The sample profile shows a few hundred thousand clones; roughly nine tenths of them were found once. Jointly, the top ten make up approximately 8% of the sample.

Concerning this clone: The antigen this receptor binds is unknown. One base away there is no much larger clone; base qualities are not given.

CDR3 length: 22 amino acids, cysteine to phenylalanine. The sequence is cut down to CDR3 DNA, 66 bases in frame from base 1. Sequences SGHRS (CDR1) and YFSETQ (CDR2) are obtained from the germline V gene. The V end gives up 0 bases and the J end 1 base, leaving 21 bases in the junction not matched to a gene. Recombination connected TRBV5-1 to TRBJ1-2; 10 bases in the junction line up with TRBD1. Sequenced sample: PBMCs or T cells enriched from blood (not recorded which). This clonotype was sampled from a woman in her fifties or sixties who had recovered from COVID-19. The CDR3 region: CASSLGPGQGINTYFHNYGYTF. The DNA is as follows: TGCGCCAGCAGCTTGGGACCGGGACAGGGGATAAATACCTACTTTCATAACTATGGCTACACCTTC.